One sample yielded the 27 T cell receptor beta chains listed below, sequenced in a study of CD8 T cells in Susac syndrome. The authors reverse transcribed about 0.5 to 1 ug RNA with random hexamers. MiXCR was run by TCRdb on the immunoSEQ multiplex PCR reads, yielding one entry per CDR3 protein. The data hold 400,000 or so distinct CDR3 sequences, with more than 80% observed a single time. The specimen was CD8+ T cells from PBMCs. All receptors derive from a human donor with multiple sclerosis.

V and J are TRBV27 and TRBJ1-1, with D possibly being TRBD1 (6 bases). This CDR3 has 14 residues. Germline V gives CDR1 MNHEY, CDR2 SMNVEV (reference sequence). Trimming removed 6 bases from V and 12 bases from J, with 23 bases in between. The CDR3, as DNA: TGTGCCAGCAGCTTTGGGGGGGGCGAGCAGCGAACTTTCTTT. It encodes CASSFGGGEQRTFF.

This chain connects TRBV12-3 or TRBV12-4 to TRBJ2-1; D may match TRBD1 or TRBD2 (5 bases each). Trimming shortened V by 4 bases and J by 9 bases, and 13 bases separated the two germline ends. CDR3 length equals 13 residues. In DNA form, the CDR3 reads TGTGCCAGCAGTTCTGGGGGTGGCCGTGAGCAGTTCTTC. Translating it yields CASSSGGGREQFF.

The chain couples TRBV28 to TRBJ2-1; 7 nucleotides agree with TRBD1. Germline V gives CDR1 MDHEN, CDR2 SYDVKM. The V and J ends lost 7 bases and 1 base, in that order; junction bases with no gene match: 4. The CDR3 contains 14 residues. The CDR3: CASTTGVSYNEQFF. In nucleotides, the CDR3 is TGTGCCAGCACAACAGGGGTATCCTACAATGAGCAGTTCTTC.

The chain uses TRBV30 and TRBJ2-7, with D possibly called TRBD1 or TRBD2 (5 bases each). This CDR3 comprises 16 residues. The V end lost 0 bases, the J end lost 2 bases, and 17 bases lay between the germline ends. Germline CDR1 reads GTSNPN; CDR2 reads SVGIG (reference sequence). CDR3 DNA: TGTGCCTGGAGTGTACTTCGGGGCAGGGAGACCTACGAGCAGTACTTC. Encoded protein: CAWSVLRGRETYEQYF.

The chain uses TRBV9 and TRBJ2-1, with 12 bases aligning to TRBD2. Germline CDR1 and CDR2: SGDLS and YYNGEE. The CDR3 runs to 15 residues. V shed 4 bases and J 8 bases; nucleotides not matched to a gene: 7. For the CDR3, the DNA is TGTGCCAGCAGCCCCCTAGCGGGAGGGCCCCATGAGCAGTTCTTC. Its protein is CASSPLAGGPHEQFF.

In this sample, this clonotype turned up once. The rearrangement links TRBV23-1 to TRBJ2-7, with D perhaps TRBD1 (6 bases). TRBV23-1 belongs to the ORF category, with a function that is uncertain. The CDR3 spans 12 residues. The V and J ends lost 6 bases and 7 bases respectively, with 13 bases between them. The CDR3 DNA reads TGCGCCAGCAGCCAGGGGAAGGGGGAGCAGTACTTC. It is translated as CASSQGKGEQYF.

This clonotype was picked up a small number of times. CDR3 DNA: TGTGCCAGCAGTTACATGGACACTGGCGGCGAGCAGTACTTC. Its protein is CASSYMDTGGEQYF. The V gene is TRBV6-5, the J gene TRBJ2-7; D may be TRBD1 (5 bases). Germline CDR1 reads MNHEY; CDR2 reads SVGAGI. The CDR3 is 14 amino acids. V gave up 2 bases and J gave up 6 bases, with 14 bases separating them.

The genes are TRBV29-1 and TRBJ1-4; unclear D gene. The V and J ends lost 4 bases and 6 bases respectively, with 6 bases between them. CDR3 length: 11 residues. Germline V gene data show CDR1 as SQVTM and CDR2 as ANQGSEA. CDR3 bases: TGCAGCGTTGCTGGGGATGAAAAACTGTTTTTT. It translates to CSVAGDEKLFF.

This chain uses TRBV5-6 with TRBJ1-1, with unresolved D. There are 14 residues in the CDR3. The ends were cut back, 4 bases at V and 7 bases at J, with 17 bases in the middle. Per germline, CDR1 SGHDT and CDR2 YYEEEE. CDR3 in DNA: TGTGCCAGCAGCCCCTCGGGGTCGATCTTTGAAGCTTTCTTT. Protein sequence: CASSPSGSIFEAFF.

The chain joins TRBV25-1 to TRBJ2-1; TRBD2 might be the D (6 bases). CDR3 length: 15 residues. V shed 2 bases and J shed 2 bases, with 10 bases lying between them. The germline V gene has CDR1 MGHDK and CDR2 SYGVNS. The CDR3 region has the DNA TGTGCCAGCAGTGAAGGGGAGGTGCCCTACAATGAGCAGTTCTTC. This codes for CASSEGEVPYNEQFF.

This clonotype came up a few times. This chain connects TRBV6-1 to TRBJ1-6, with D maybe TRBD1 (5 bases). This CDR3 is built from 15 residues. Germline values: CDR1 MNHNS, CDR2 SASEGT. V was cut by 11 bases and J by 0 bases, with 14 bases left in between. The CDR3 nucleotides read TGTGCCGGCGTGGACACAAGCTCCTATAATTCACCCCTCCACTTT. Its translation: CAGVDTSSYNSPLHF.

The chain uses TRBV10-1 and TRBJ2-1, with 14 bases fitting TRBD2. With V trimmed by 3 bases and J by 9 bases, 7 bases remained unmatched. This CDR3 has 16 residues. Germline V lookup: CDR1 WNHNN, CDR2 SYGVQD (reference sequence). CDR3 nucleotides: TGCGCCAGCAGTGACCCGGGACTAGCGGGGGCGGGTGAGCAGTTCTTC. Translated, it gives CASSDPGLAGAGEQFF.

This rearrangement joins TRBV3-1 to TRBJ2-7; D not resolved. Trimming removed 4 bases from V and 6 bases from J, with 13 bases in between. The CDR3 runs 13 residues. CDR1 is LGHDT and CDR2 is YNNKEL in the germline V gene (reference sequence). The CDR3 region has the DNA TGTGCCAGCAGCCTGGGTCAAGTAGGCGAGCAGTACTTC. It codes for CASSLGQVGEQYF.

The gene calls are TRBV2 and TRBJ2-7, with TRBD1 identical over 7 bases. J was trimmed by 6 bases and V by 10 bases; bases with no gene match: 12. From germline, CDR1 is SNHLY and CDR2 FYNNEI. The CDR3 is 13 amino acids. CDR3 residues: CAIETGKVFEQYF. The DNA for the CDR3 is TGTGCCATCGAGACAGGGAAAGTTTTCGAGCAGTACTTC.

The genes are TRBV7-9 and TRBJ1-5; tentatively, D is TRBD1 (6 bases). V lost 0 bases to trimming and J lost 7 bases, with 13 bases between them. The CDR3 is 15 amino acids. CDR1 is SEHNR and CDR2 is FQNEAQ in the germline V gene (reference sequence). CDR3 sequence: CASSLAGGEGQPQHF. CDR3 coding DNA: TGTGCCAGCAGCTTAGCCGGGGGCGAGGGACAGCCCCAGCATTTT.

CDR3 nucleotides: TGTGCCAGCAGTTTAGCCGGGGGTGAAAGCACAGATACGCAGTATTTT. Its translation: CASSLAGGESTDTQYF. V is TRBV27 and J is TRBJ2-3, with D maybe TRBD2 (6 bases). The V end lost 2 bases, the J end lost 0 bases, and 12 bases lay between the germline ends. Germline-derived CDR1 and CDR2 are MNHEY and SMNVEV (reference sequence). The CDR3 has 16 residues.

The CDR3 coding sequence is TGCGCCAGCAGCCAACCGGACGGCTTCTCCTACGAGCAGTACTTC. This gives the protein CASSQPDGFSYEQYF. The chain links TRBV4-1 to TRBJ2-7; D ambiguous. The germline V and J ends were trimmed by 2 bases and 0 bases, with 11 bases remaining between them. This CDR3 contains 15 residues. Germline CDR1 MGHRA, CDR2 YSYEKL.

The chain carries TRBV27 and TRBJ1-1; tentatively, D is TRBD1 (5 bases). Germline V lookup: CDR1 MNHEY, CDR2 SMNVEV (reference sequence). The CDR3 is 17 residues long. The V and J ends lost 4 bases and 0 bases respectively, with 18 bases between them. The CDR3 sequence is CASSSNRQRGMNTEAFF. For the CDR3, the DNA is TGTGCCAGCAGTTCGAACCGCCAACGGGGGATGAACACTGAAGCTTTCTTT.

This chain connects TRBV7-9 to TRBJ1-2; D is ambiguous. The germline V gene has CDR1 SEHNR and CDR2 FQNEAQ (reference sequence). This CDR3 is 13 amino acids long. The germline V and J ends were trimmed by 6 bases and 5 bases, with 13 bases remaining between them. The CDR3 DNA reads TGTGCCAGCAGTGGCGGGGTTAGGTATGGCTACACCTTC. Translating gives CASSGGVRYGYTF.

V is TRBV2 and J is TRBJ2-7; the D gene is possibly TRBD1 (6 bases). The length of the CDR3 is 14 residues. Germline V CDR1 and CDR2: SNHLY, FYNNEI. The V end was cut by 8 bases, the J end by 1 base, with 15 bases between. The CDR3 sequence: CASSWTAGSYEQYF. CDR3 bases: TGTGCCAGCTCCTGGACAGCTGGGTCCTACGAGCAGTACTTC.

In its sample, this clonotype was seen once. The genes are TRBV5-6 and TRBJ1-1; D might be TRBD1 (5 bases). The V gene lost 1 base and the J gene lost 6 bases, with 13 bases spanning the gap. CDR3 size: 14 residues. Looked up from germline, CDR1 is SGHDT and CDR2 is YYEEEE. The chain's CDR3 is CASSLRGNPPEAFF. In DNA, the CDR3 is TGTGCCAGCAGCTTGAGGGGAAACCCGCCTGAAGCTTTCTTT.

This clonotype showed up just a few times. The rearrangement joins TRBV20-1 to TRBJ2-7; possible D gene TRBD2, 5 bases. CDR3 length: 13 amino acids. Trimming left V 1 base short and J 6 bases short, with 13 bases between. In germline, CDR1 is DFQATT, CDR2 SNEGSKA (reference sequence). The CDR3 bases are TGCAGTGCTAGAGGAGGGTGGGGATTCGAGCAGTACTTC. Protein product: CSARGGWGFEQYF.

The V call is TRBV6-5, the J call TRBJ2-2; D not resolved. V was shortened by 7 bases and J by 7 bases, with 7 bases between the two germline ends. CDR1 MNHEY and CDR2 SVGAGI come from the germline V gene. This CDR3 comprises 11 residues. For the CDR3, the DNA is TGTGCCAGCACGTCGGTCGGGGAGCTGTTTTTT. Its translation is CASTSVGELFF.

This clonotype was observed a single time. The chain couples TRBV7-6 to TRBJ2-1, with D tentatively TRBD2 (6 bases). Germline lookup yields CDR1 SGHVS and CDR2 FNYEAQ. V was shortened by 7 bases and J by 7 bases, with 20 bases between the two germline ends. The CDR3 is 15 residues long. The CDR3 reads CASKGVGGSGNEQFF. The CDR3 nucleotides read TGTGCCAGCAAAGGGGTAGGAGGGAGCGGGAATGAGCAGTTCTTC.

CDR3 sequence reads: CAISDSSTDTQYF. The CDR3 region has the DNA TGTGCCATCAGTGACTCTAGCACAGATACGCAGTATTTT. V and J are TRBV10-3 and TRBJ2-3; D unresolved. The germline CDR1 and CDR2 sequences are ENHRY and SYGVKD. The CDR3 is 13 residues long. Trimming cost V 3 bases and J 0 bases, with 4 bases left between them.

The chain has TRBV10-2 and TRBJ2-7; possible D gene TRBD2, 6 bases. CDR1 is WSHSY and CDR2 is SAAADI in the germline V gene. V lost 6 bases, J lost 2 bases, and 14 bases lay in between. The CDR3 loop spans 14 amino acids. In nucleotides, the CDR3 is TGCGCCAGCAGCGCTTACGGGGGTACCTACGAGCAGTACTTC. Protein: CASSAYGGTYEQYF.

The rearrangement links TRBV6-5 to TRBJ1-2; TRBD1 might be the D (5 bases). The germline CDR1 and CDR2 sequences are MNHEY and SVGAGI. CDR3 length: 15 amino acids. V lost 0 bases, J lost 3 bases, and 11 bases lay in between. CDR3 loop: CASSYSAGSDYGYTF. The CDR3, as DNA: TGTGCCAGCAGTTACTCGGCAGGGAGCGACTATGGCTACACCTTC.